Following are 27 T cell receptor beta chains from one sample sequenced in a study of control samples from healthy donors and cancer patients. Clones were sequenced by immunoSEQ multiplex PCR, and TCRdb holds only the in-frame ones, with some missing. The profile covers roughly 24,000 clones, with 82% appearing a single time and 20% to 25% taken by the ten largest. Sequenced material: PBMCs. The receptor set was obtained from a man aged 55 to 70 with colorectal cancer.

The chain has TRBV30 and TRBJ1-2; 8 bases are shared with TRBD1. The V gene's germline CDR1 is GTSNPN and CDR2 SVGIG (reference sequence). The CDR3 is 15 amino acids. Germline trimming cut 1 base from V and 1 base from J; bases unmatched to any gene: 5. This CDR3 is CAWSDPDRGNYGYTF. The CDR3 DNA follows: TGTGCCTGGAGTGACCCCGACAGGGGTAACTATGGCTACACCTTC.

The rearrangement uses TRBV6-1 and TRBJ1-6; D is ambiguous. Looked up from germline, CDR1 is MNHNS and CDR2 is SASEGT. The CDR3 totals 14 residues. The V end lost 0 bases, the J end lost 11 bases, and 11 bases lay between the germline ends. CDR3 in DNA: TGTGCCAGCAGTGAAGCCGAAGTCCAAACACCCCTCCACTTT. Translated: CASSEAEVQTPLHF.

This chain uses TRBV5-8 with TRBJ2-5; D gene unclear. Per the germline V gene, CDR1 is SGHTS and CDR2 is YDEGEE. This CDR3 spans 12 amino acids. V lost 2 bases, J lost 7 bases, and 9 bases lay in between. The CDR3 spells CASSLPTGTQYF. The CDR3 region has the DNA TGTGCCAGCAGCTTACCTACCGGGACCCAGTACTTC.

This clone has just a few counts. CDR3 nucleotide sequence: TGCGCCAGCAGCTCGGGACAGGGAAACATGAACACTGAAGCTTTCTTT. It encodes CASSSGQGNMNTEAFF. The chain links TRBV5-1 to TRBJ1-1; 9 bases match TRBD1. V was pared by 3 bases and J by 0 bases, with 6 bases of the junction left unmatched. CDR1 SGHRS and CDR2 YFSETQ come from the germline V gene. There are 16 residues in the CDR3. Full variable domain (rest looked up from reference TRBV5-1 and TRBJ1-1): KAGVTQTPRYLIKTRGQQVTLSCSPISGHRSVSWYQQTPGQGLQFLFEYFSETQRNKGNFPGRFSGRQFSNSRSEMNVSTLELGDSALYLCASSSGQGNMNTEAFFGQGTRLTVV.

This clone was detected only a few times. The gene calls are TRBV3-1 (or the pseudogene TRBV3-2) and TRBJ2-2; 7 bases fit TRBD2. This CDR3 is 15 amino acids long. CDR1 and CDR2 from the germline V gene are LGHDT and YNNKEL (reference sequence). The V and J ends lost 4 bases and 0 bases, in that order; junction bases with no gene match: 2. The CDR3 spells CASSPGLANTGELFF. CDR3 DNA: TGTGCCAGCAGCCCCGGACTAGCGAACACCGGGGAGCTGTTTTTT.

The chain recombines TRBV30 with TRBJ1-6, with a weak D call TRBD1 (5 bases). The CDR3 totals 12 residues. Trimming removed 4 bases from V and 10 bases from J, with 11 bases in between. The germline V gene has CDR1 GTSNPN and CDR2 SVGIG (reference sequence). The CDR3: CAWTPGGSPLHF. CDR3 DNA: TGTGCCTGGACGCCGGGGGGGTCACCCCTCCACTTT.

The chain joins TRBV3-1 (or the pseudogene TRBV3-2) to TRBJ2-7; no reliable D call. Germline CDR1 LGHDT, CDR2 YNNKEL (reference sequence). Trimming took off 0 bases at V and 2 bases at J, with 5 bases between the two ends. The CDR3 contains 13 residues. For the CDR3, the DNA is TGTGCCAGCAGCCAAGATAGGGCCTACGAGCAGTACTTC. This encodes CASSQDRAYEQYF.

The chain combines TRBV3-1 (or the pseudogene TRBV3-2) with TRBJ1-1; a possible D gene is TRBD1 (6 bases). The germline CDR1 and CDR2 sequences are LGHDT and YNNKEL (reference sequence). The V end lost 3 bases, the J end lost 8 bases, and 19 bases lay between the germline ends. The CDR3 has 15 amino acids. CDR3 sequence: CASSHHAPGQAEAFF. The CDR3 region has the DNA TGTGCCAGCAGCCATCACGCTCCGGGACAAGCGGAAGCTTTCTTT.

The table lists this clone with a few counts. The chain recombines TRBV2 with TRBJ2-7; the D gene is possibly TRBD1 (5 bases). The germline V gene encodes CDR1 SNHLY and CDR2 FYNNEI. This CDR3 has 13 residues. V was clipped by 8 bases and J by 3 bases, with 14 bases between them. In DNA form, the CDR3 reads TGTGCCAGCTCTGTGGGGCAGGGCTACGAGCAGTACTTC. Translation: CASSVGQGYEQYF. The complete variable domain, with remaining parts taken from reference TRBV2 and TRBJ2-7, reads EPEVTQTPSHQVTQMGQEVILRCVPISNHLYFYWYRQILGQKVEFLVSFYNNEISEKSEIFDDQFSVERPDGSNFTLKIRSTKLEDSAMYFCASSVGQGYEQYFGPGTRLTVT.

The chain carries TRBV2 and TRBJ1-1, with no clear D. The V end was cut by 6 bases, the J end by 10 bases, with 12 bases between. Germline lookup yields CDR1 SNHLY and CDR2 FYNNEI. This CDR3 region has 11 residues. DNA for the CDR3: TGTGCCAGCAGGGATGGACCAGCAGCTTTCTTT. Translated: CASRDGPAAFF.

V and J are TRBV5-1 and TRBJ2-3; 16 nucleotides match TRBD2. The CDR3 runs 17 residues. Germline V gives CDR1 SGHRS, CDR2 YFSETQ. V gave up 4 bases and J gave up 3 bases; unmatched junction bases: 5. The CDR3 spells CASSTGTSGGATDTQYF. The CDR3 region has the DNA TGCGCCAGCAGCACCGGGACTAGCGGGGGGGCGACAGATACGCAGTATTTT.

The chain carries TRBV10-2 and TRBJ1-1, with D maybe TRBD1 (6 bases). Germline V gives CDR1 WSHSY, CDR2 SAAADI. V was shortened by 6 bases and J by 1 base, with 12 bases between the two germline ends. This CDR3 spans 14 amino acids. In DNA, the CDR3 is TGCGCCAGCAGGGCCGGGGGGGCGAACACTGAAGCTTTCTTT. Translating it yields CASRAGGANTEAFF.

V is TRBV6-4 and J is TRBJ1-2; 9 nucleotides agree with TRBD1. Germline CDR1 reads MRHNA; CDR2 reads SNTAGT. J gave up 8 bases and V 1 base, and 2 bases lay outside the gene matches. This CDR3 has 13 residues. The CDR3 DNA sequence: TGTGCCAGCAGTGACTTCACAGGGGGCGGCTACACCTTC. This gives the protein CASSDFTGGGYTF.

The chain has TRBV6-4 and TRBJ1-2; 8 nucleotides line up with TRBD1. This CDR3 has 13 residues. CDR1 and CDR2 (germline): MRHNA, SNTAGT. The ends lost 10 bases at V and 4 bases at J; junction bases unmatched: 8. Here the CDR3 DNA reads TGTGCCATTAAGAACGGGACAGGCTATGGCTACACCTTC. Its translation: CAIKNGTGYGYTF.

V and J are TRBV27 and TRBJ1-5; 7 bases align to TRBD1. Per the germline V gene, CDR1 is MNHEY and CDR2 is SMNVEV (reference sequence). This CDR3 has 19 amino acids. The V and J ends lost 5 bases and 0 bases, in that order; junction bases with no gene match: 16. The CDR3 DNA reads as TGTGCCAGCAGTGGGCGGAGGCAGGGGGTCGATTTTAGCAATCAGCCCCAGCATTTT. It specifies CASSGRRQGVDFSNQPQHF.

The chain links TRBV6-5 to TRBJ2-7; 7 bases map to TRBD1. Germline assignment: CDR1 MNHEY and CDR2 SVGAGI. The CDR3 spans 15 residues. V was pared by 6 bases and J by 6 bases, with 14 bases of the junction left unmatched. The CDR3 sequence is CASRGQALPNTEQYF. The DNA of the CDR3 is TGTGCCAGCAGAGGACAGGCCCTACCCAATACCGAGCAGTACTTC.

By sample share, this clone is large. The same CDR3 can be traced to other DNA sequences in this sample. J is TRBJ2-3 and V is TRBV5-4; the match to TRBD2 covers 8 bases. V lost 0 bases, J lost 2 bases, and 5 bases stayed unmatched. This CDR3 contains 16 residues. Germline V lookup: CDR1 SGHNT, CDR2 YYREEE (reference sequence). CDR3 coding DNA: TGTGCCAGCAGCTTGGGTGCGGGGGGACCCACAGATACGCAGTATTTT. Translation: CASSLGAGGPTDTQYF.

V and J are TRBV20-1 and TRBJ2-3; D is undetermined. The V end lost 3 bases, the J end lost 2 bases, and 15 bases lay between the germline ends. The CDR3 runs 15 residues. Germline CDR1 is DFQATT and CDR2 is SNEGSKA (reference sequence). DNA for the CDR3: TGCAGTGCTAGTTGGGCCGCCAAAGACACAGATACGCAGTATTTT. It specifies CSASWAAKDTDTQYF.

CDR3 nucleotide sequence: TGCGCCAGCAGCCAAACAGGGTACACTGAAGCTTTCTTT. This translates into CASSQTGYTEAFF. This chain joins TRBV5-1 and TRBJ1-1; TRBD1 might be the D (6 bases). V was cut by 4 bases and J by 3 bases, with 10 bases left in between. The CDR3 extends over 13 amino acids. Germline V gene sequence: CDR1 SGHRS, CDR2 YFSETQ.

This chain links TRBV18 with TRBJ1-3; TRBD1 is a possible D gene (5 bases). In germline, CDR1 is KGHSH, CDR2 LQKENI. V was shortened by 2 bases and J by 0 bases, with 8 bases between the two germline ends. The CDR3 consists of 15 residues. CDR3 sequence reads: CASSPNQGSGNTIYF. As DNA, the CDR3 is TGTGCCAGCTCACCAAACCAGGGCTCTGGAAACACCATATATTTT.

In this sample, this clone turned up once. The chain uses TRBV24-1 and TRBJ1-2; TRBD1 matches 9 bases. CDR1 and CDR2 (germline): KGHDR, SFDVKD. The CDR3 contains 16 residues. The trim removed 4 bases at V and 8 bases at J, leaving 13 bases unmatched. The CDR3 region is CATSDPDRTGARGYTF. CDR3 coding DNA: TGTGCCACCAGTGACCCGGACCGGACAGGGGCGCGCGGCTACACCTTC.

The gene calls are TRBV11-2 and TRBJ1-3; 8 bases align to TRBD1. Trimming took 5 bases from V and 8 from J; bases not matched to a gene: 14. Germline assignment: CDR1 SGHAT and CDR2 FQNNGV. The CDR3 loop spans 16 amino acids. The DNA for the CDR3 is TGTGCCAGCAGCCGATCCTCGACAGGGGTCATAGACACCATATATTTT. Translation: CASSRSSTGVIDTIYF.

This chain uses TRBV27 with TRBJ2-6; D unclear. The germline CDR1 and CDR2 sequences are MNHEY and SMNVEV (reference sequence). Deletions cut 6 bases from V and 0 bases from J, with 12 bases between. The CDR3 runs 16 residues. CDR3 nucleotides: TGTGCCAGCAGCGTAATCTCAGTCTCTGGGGCCAACGTCCTGACTTTC. Translating gives CASSVISVSGANVLTF.

The chain couples TRBV25-1 to TRBJ1-6; 9 nucleotides line up with TRBD1. The CDR3 is 15 amino acids. Unmatched junction bases numbered 6, after V lost 6 bases and J lost 6 bases. Per germline, CDR1 MGHDK and CDR2 SYGVNS. The DNA for the CDR3 is TGTGCCAGCAGGGAGGACAGGGGACTTAATTCACCCCTCCACTTT. This codes for CASREDRGLNSPLHF.

V is TRBV18 and J is TRBJ2-7; D is unresolved. V lost 5 bases and J 2 bases, leaving 13 bases between the germline ends. From germline, CDR1 is KGHSH and CDR2 LQKENI. The CDR3 is made up of 14 amino acids. The CDR3 sequence is CASSKGRPAYEQYV. The CDR3 DNA sequence: TGTGCCAGCTCAAAGGGCAGGCCAGCCTACGAGCAGTACGTC.

The chain links TRBV10-3 to TRBJ1-1, with 8 bases matching TRBD1. J lost 8 bases, V lost 9 bases, and 5 bases had no gene match. Germline-derived CDR1 and CDR2 are ENHRY and SYGVKD. CDR3 length equals 11 residues. CDR3 nucleotide sequence: TGTGCCATGGGGACAGGTGGGGAAGCTTTCTTT. Translated, it gives CAMGTGGEAFF.

The chain combines TRBV4-1 with TRBJ2-3; D is perhaps TRBD1 or TRBD2 (5 bases each). Trimming pared 3 bases from V and 2 bases from J, leaving 12 bases between. The CDR3 is 15 residues long. Germline V gene lookup returns CDR1 MGHRA and CDR2 YSYEKL. The CDR3 loop is CASSQGDRDTDTQYF. CDR3 sequence (DNA): TGCGCCAGCAGCCAGGGGGATAGGGACACAGATACGCAGTATTTT.